Following are 27 T cell receptor beta chains from one sample sequenced in a study of T-cell reconstitution after alpha-beta-depleted transplantation in children. The library targeted TCRbeta and was prepared with unique molecular identifiers. From the PCR reads, TCRdb called clonotypes with MiXCR, one entry per CDR3 protein. There are some 300,000 distinct CDR3 sequences in the sample; around 10% occur only once, and approximately 7% lies in the top ten. This material consisted of PBMCs, taken before TCRalphabeta/CD19-depleted stem cell transplant. These receptors were collected from a boy in the first two years of life with acute myeloid leukemia, due to receive a stem cell transplant.

To note about this clonotype: This may come from a read error, since a much larger clone is one base off. The genes are TRBV6-1 and TRBJ1-5; TRBD1 is a possible D gene (5 bases). V was trimmed by 9 bases and J by 12 bases, leaving 15 bases between them. Germline CDR1 is MNHNS and CDR2 is SASEGT. The CDR3 extends over 11 amino acids. DNA for the CDR3: TGTGCCAGGAAGGGACGGACGGTCCAGCATTTT. This codes for CARKGRTVQHF.

This clonotype was seen ten or more times. The rearrangement joins TRBV15 to TRBJ1-1; TRBD1 matches at 7 bases. After removal of 0 bases from V and 4 bases from J, the junction contained 8 bases not matched to a gene. Germline V lookup: CDR1 LNHNV, CDR2 YYDKDF (reference sequence). The CDR3 totals 16 residues. The CDR3 sequence is CATSRDWSGGPTEAFF. CDR3 coding DNA: TGTGCCACCAGCAGAGATTGGTCAGGGGGGCCCACTGAAGCTTTCTTT.

This sequence joins TRBV20-1 and TRBJ2-3; 7 positions agree with TRBD1. The V gene end was trimmed by 4 bases and the J gene end by 2 bases; junction bases not matched to a gene: 3. Per germline, CDR1 DFQATT and CDR2 SNEGSKA (reference sequence). CDR3 length: 13 amino acids. CDR3 loop: CSANEGATDTQYF. In DNA, the CDR3 is TGCAGTGCTAATGAGGGGGCCACAGATACGCAGTATTTT.

V and J are TRBV29-1 and TRBJ1-5; maybe TRBD1 (5 bases). The V end was cut by 4 bases, the J end by 0 bases, with 7 bases between. Germline V gives CDR1 SQVTM, CDR2 ANQGSEA. The CDR3 consists of 13 residues. DNA for the CDR3: TGCAGCGTTGGGGGGAGTAGCAATCAGCCCCAGCATTTT. This sequence encodes CSVGGSSNQPQHF.

This clonotype has ten or more counts. This sequence joins TRBV5-1 and TRBJ2-6; no definite D call. In germline, CDR1 is SGHRS, CDR2 YFSETQ. The CDR3 spans 14 residues. V gave up 0 bases and J gave up 0 bases, with 1 base separating them. The CDR3 protein is CASSLVSGANVLTF. The DNA for the CDR3 is TGCGCCAGCAGCTTGGTCTCTGGGGCCAACGTCCTGACTTTC.

The chain uses TRBV4-1 and TRBJ2-1; 16 bases align to TRBD2. Germline V CDR1 and CDR2: MGHRA, YSYEKL. V shed 1 base, J shed 2 bases, and the junction held 2 bases outside the gene matches. CDR3 length: 18 amino acids. The CDR3 is CASSQVGLAGGPYNEQFF. In nucleotides, the CDR3 is TGCGCCAGCAGCCAAGTGGGACTAGCGGGGGGGCCCTACAATGAGCAGTTCTTC.

Turning to this clonotype: Given a much more abundant clone one base away, this may be a read error. This chain uses TRBV9 with TRBJ2-1, with 16 bases aligning to TRBD2. Germline CDR1 reads SGDLS; CDR2 reads YYNGEE. The length of the CDR3 is 16 residues. The V and J ends lost 0 bases and 12 bases, in that order; junction bases with no gene match: 6. This CDR3 is CASSVGGTSGRAAQFF. DNA of the CDR3: TGTGCCAGCAGCGTAGGGGGGACTAGCGGGAGGGCCGCGCAGTTCTTC.

This clonotype was recorded many times. This chain joins TRBV20-1 and TRBJ2-7, with TRBD2 matching over 7 bases. J gave up 2 bases and V 8 bases, and 12 bases lay outside the gene matches. This CDR3 region has 14 residues. Germline loops: CDR1 DFQATT, CDR2 SNEGSKA (reference sequence). Here the CDR3 reads CSSSGKTNPYEQYF. CDR3 coding DNA: TGCAGTTCGAGCGGGAAAACTAATCCCTACGAGCAGTACTTC.

This clonotype was detected many times. The chain combines TRBV6-5 with TRBJ2-2; D is uncertain. The germline V and J ends were trimmed by 2 bases and 4 bases, with 5 bases remaining between them. Germline V gene lookup returns CDR1 MNHEY and CDR2 SVGAGI. This CDR3 has 13 residues. The CDR3 here is CASSYLGTGELFF. As DNA, the CDR3 is TGTGCCAGCAGTTACCTGGGCACCGGGGAGCTGTTTTTT.

The chain joins TRBV7-9 to TRBJ1-1; no firm D call. CDR3 length: 14 amino acids. Germline-derived CDR1 and CDR2 are SEHNR and FQNEAQ (reference sequence). V lost 6 bases and J lost 1, with 12 bases in between. CDR3 DNA: TGTGCCAGCAGTTGGGGTACACCGAACACTGAAGCTTTCTTT. It encodes CASSWGTPNTEAFF.

The CDR3 bases are TGTGCCAGCAGTCCCGATACCTATCTGGCTCAACCACGGTACGAGCAGTACTTC. It translates to CASSPDTYLAQPRYEQYF. The rearrangement joins TRBV28 to TRBJ2-7; D gene unclear. CDR1 and CDR2 from the germline V gene are MDHEN and SYDVKM. V shed 5 bases and J shed 4 bases, with 27 bases lying between them. The CDR3 totals 18 residues.

The chain combines TRBV28 with TRBJ1-5; D gene uncertain. Germline loops: CDR1 MDHEN, CDR2 SYDVKM. With 5 bases removed from V and 1 base from J, the gap between germline ends came to 12 bases. CDR3 length equals 15 residues. CDR3 in amino acids: CASSLGGWSNQPQHF. For the CDR3, the DNA is TGTGCCAGCAGTCTGGGCGGGTGGAGCAATCAGCCCCAGCATTTT.

This clonotype was observed many times. The V and J genes are TRBV10-3 and TRBJ2-2; D perhaps matches TRBD1 (6 bases). V was shortened by 6 bases and J by 6 bases, with 20 bases between the two germline ends. This CDR3 has 16 residues. Germline CDR1 is ENHRY and CDR2 is SYGVKD. The CDR3 coding sequence is TGTGCCATCAGGAGGTCGGACAGTGTACATCCCGGGGAGCTGTTTTTT. Encoded protein: CAIRRSDSVHPGELFF.

At least ten counts were recorded for this clonotype. J is TRBJ2-2 and V is TRBV4-3; 10 bases are shared with TRBD2. Germline trimming cut 1 base from V and 4 bases from J; bases unmatched to any gene: 6. Per germline, CDR1 LGHNA and CDR2 YSLEER. The CDR3 is 17 amino acids. CDR3 sequence reads: CASSQGLAGVPTGELFF. CDR3 nucleotide sequence: TGCGCCAGCAGCCAAGGGCTAGCGGGAGTCCCCACCGGGGAGCTGTTTTTT.

In its sample, this clonotype was seen a few times. V is TRBV12-3 or TRBV12-4 and J is TRBJ1-5; TRBD1 matches at 10 bases. The CDR3 totals 14 residues. V shed 6 bases, J shed 3 bases, and the junction held 2 bases outside the gene matches. The CDR3 is CASRRQGANQPQHF. In nucleotides, the CDR3 is TGTGCCAGCAGGAGACAGGGGGCCAATCAGCCCCAGCATTTT.

This clonotype came up many times. The rearrangement uses TRBV11-2 and TRBJ1-1; D might be TRBD1 (5 bases). Trimming shortened V by 2 bases and J by 1 base, and 11 bases separated the two germline ends. The CDR3 is made up of 15 amino acids. Germline CDR1 reads SGHAT; CDR2 reads FQNNGV. The CDR3 coding sequence is TGTGCCAGCAGCTTAACGGGCAGGGAGAACACTGAAGCTTTCTTT. Its protein is CASSLTGRENTEAFF.

This clonotype has just a few counts. V and J are TRBV20-1 and TRBJ2-7; maybe TRBD2 (6 bases). Germline V CDR1 and CDR2: DFQATT, SNEGSKA (reference sequence). V was pared by 5 bases and J by 2 bases, with 19 bases between. This CDR3 contains 15 residues. CDR3 DNA sequence: TGCAGTGCTGCCCGTTCCGGGACTGTCGCCTACGAGCAGTACTTC. Its protein product is CSAARSGTVAYEQYF.

The chain combines TRBV12-3 or TRBV12-4 with TRBJ2-6, with D uncertain. Trimming took off 6 bases at V and 6 bases at J, with 6 bases between the two ends. The CDR3 loop spans 12 amino acids. The CDR3 bases are TGTGCCAGCAGCACTGTGGCCAACGTCCTGACTTTC. Amino acids: CASSTVANVLTF.

Comments on this clonotype: This may stem from a read error, because a much larger clone lies one nucleotide away. The chain employs TRBV20-1 and TRBJ1-5; D ambiguous. The CDR3 sequence is 15 residues long. Germline V gene lookup returns CDR1 DFQATT and CDR2 SNEGSKA (reference sequence). CDR3 protein: CSARGGHYSNQPHHF. CDR3 nucleotide sequence: TGCAGTGCTAGAGGAGGCCATTATAGCAATCAGCCCCACCATTTT.

The sample holds a few counts of this clonotype. The chain uses TRBV12-3 or TRBV12-4 and TRBJ1-1; no reliable D call. This CDR3 has 13 amino acids. The V end lost 6 bases, the J end lost 4 bases, and 12 bases lay between the germline ends. The CDR3 DNA sequence: TGTGCCAGCAGCTTCCACGGGAGCACTGAAGCTTTCTTT. It yields the protein CASSFHGSTEAFF.

This clonotype was detected many times. This rearrangement joins TRBV12-3 or TRBV12-4 to TRBJ2-7; D might be TRBD1 (6 bases). There are 14 residues in the CDR3. The V and J ends lost 4 bases and 3 bases respectively, with 13 bases between them. The CDR3, as DNA: TGTGCCAGCAGTTCGACAGGACCCCTCTACGAGCAGTACTTC. This sequence encodes CASSSTGPLYEQYF.

V is TRBV9 and J is TRBJ2-4; no definite D call. The ends were cut back, 0 bases at V and 5 bases at J, with 6 bases in the middle. The CDR3 has 13 amino acids. The germline V gene encodes CDR1 SGDLS and CDR2 YYNGEE. The CDR3 coding sequence is TGTGCCAGCAGCGTAGACGAGGAAAACATTCAGTACTTC. It translates to CASSVDEENIQYF.

The sample holds many counts of this clonotype. The chain combines TRBV4-3 with TRBJ2-6, with D maybe TRBD1 (6 bases). The germline V gene has CDR1 LGHNA and CDR2 YSLEER. CDR3 length equals 15 residues. With 4 bases removed from V and 2 bases from J, the gap between germline ends came to 9 bases. The CDR3 region is CASSRGGAGANVLTF. CDR3 DNA: TGCGCCAGCAGCCGTGGGGGCGCTGGGGCCAACGTCCTGACTTTC.

This clonotype was seen more than once but under ten times. The chain recombines TRBV6-1 with TRBJ2-7; 9 bases line up with TRBD1. The CDR3 is 16 residues long. The germline V gene has CDR1 MNHNS and CDR2 SASEGT. V was pared by 1 base and J by 4 bases, with 8 bases of the junction left unmatched. CDR3 residues: CASSEDAGTGSYEQYF. The CDR3 DNA reads as TGTGCCAGCAGTGAAGACGCCGGGACAGGGTCGTACGAGCAGTACTTC.

This clonotype was detected many times. The chain uses TRBV5-1 and TRBJ2-7, with TRBD2 matching over 14 bases. CDR3 length: 16 amino acids. Germline V gene lookup returns CDR1 SGHRS and CDR2 YFSETQ. V lost 1 base to trimming and J lost 5 bases; unmatched junction nucleotides: 5. The CDR3 DNA is TGCGCCAGCAGCTTGAGACTAGCGGGAGGGCCGCACGAGCAGTACTTC. As protein: CASSLRLAGGPHEQYF. The variable domain in full, completed from reference TRBV5-1 and TRBJ2-7, reads KAGVTQTPRYLIKTRGQQVTLSCSPISGHRSVSWYQQTPGQGLQFLFEYFSETQRNKGNFPGRFSGRQFSNSRSEMNVSTLELGDSALYLCASSLRLAGGPHEQYFGPGTRLTVT.

This clonotype occurred many times. The V and J genes are TRBV12-3 or TRBV12-4 and TRBJ1-5; TRBD1 matches 7 bases. The CDR3 runs 15 residues. J gave up 3 bases and V 2 bases, and 4 bases lay outside the gene matches. The CDR3 loop is CASSLYGQANQPQHF. The CDR3 DNA reads TGTGCCAGCAGTTTATATGGACAGGCCAATCAGCCCCAGCATTTT.

This clonotype was seen ten or more times. V gene TRBV4-2 combines with J gene TRBJ2-5; 9 nucleotides match TRBD2. From germline, CDR1 is LGHNA and CDR2 YNFKEQ. This CDR3 region has 15 residues. The V gene end was trimmed by 2 bases and the J gene end by 2 bases; junction bases not matched to a gene: 3. CDR3 coding DNA: TGTGCCAGCAGCCAATCTAGCGGGGAGCAAGAGACCCAGTACTTC. Amino acid sequence: CASSQSSGEQETQYF.